This T cell receptor (beta chain) was recovered during a study of OX40 agonist ivuxolimab in advanced cancers. Across the study: Two patients with cutaneous melanoma and one with hepatocellular carcinoma, three in total, showed partial responses. Study conclusions and caveats: Clonal expansion in partial responders at 0.1-3.0 mg/kg ranked among the lowest. Both blood CD4+ and CD8+ T cells showed clonal growth by week 6 at 0.1 to 3.0 mg/kg.

V shed 0 bases and J shed 3 bases, with 11 bases lying between them. Per the germline V gene, CDR1 is GTSNPN and CDR2 is SVGIG (reference sequence). The CDR3 runs to 15 residues. With regard to this clone: Its target is unknown.

This table comes from immunoSEQ multiplex PCR, and its TCRdb copy is limited to in-frame clones, with some not included. The sample consists of roughly 75,000 clones, 85% to 90% of them appearing once. J is TRBJ2-2 and V is TRBV30; maybe TRBD1 (6 bases). This specimen was CD4+ or CD8+ T cells sorted from blood, taken in a trial of the OX40 agonist ivuxolimab. This clonotype originated in an adult with an advanced solid tumor such as melanoma, head and neck, liver or kidney cancer. CDR3 amino acids: CAWSVKGVDTGELFF. The CDR3 bases are TGTGCCTGGAGTGTCAAGGGGGTGGACACCGGGGAGCTGTTTTTT.